A single sample is the source of the 10 T cell receptor beta chains below, sequenced in a study of regulatory T cells in long-lasting Graves disease. Stated time point: newly diagnosed GD, antithyroid drugs for less than 3 months. TCR sequences were obtained from RNA taken from PBMCs. Library construction for TCR beta used iRepertoire HTBI primers and Arm-PCR of CDR3 regions. TCRdb fed the multiplex PCR reads into MiXCR, producing one record per CDR3 protein. The table shows some 450,000 distinct CDR3 sequences, with 16% occurring only once. These data were also reused for a study on T cells in Graves' hyperthyroidism and ophthalmopathy.

Sequenced here: peripheral blood mononuclear cells (PBMCs), sampled at new diagnosis, from a patient treated with antithyroid drugs. The receptors shown here come from a young woman with Graves disease.

This clonotype has at least ten counts. The genes are TRBV28 and TRBJ1-5; the match to TRBD1 covers 7 bases. The CDR3 is 18 amino acids. With V trimmed by 1 base and J by 0 bases, 9 bases remained unmatched. CDR1 is MDHEN and CDR2 is SYDVKM in the germline V gene. CDR3 region: CASSLYPAGTDSNQPQHF. As DNA, the CDR3 is TGTGCCAGCAGTTTATACCCGGCCGGGACAGATAGCAATCAGCCCCAGCATTTT.

Ten or more counts support this clonotype. DNA for the CDR3: TGTGCCAGCAGCCCCCGACTAGCGGGAGAGCGCGAGCAGTACTTC. Its protein is CASSPRLAGEREQYF. V is TRBV3-1 and J is TRBJ2-7; 12 nucleotides align to TRBD2. The CDR3 consists of 15 residues. Germline loops: CDR1 LGHDT, CDR2 YNNKEL (reference sequence). Germline trimming cut 4 bases from V and 6 bases from J; bases unmatched to any gene: 7.

This clonotype showed up just a few times. The J gene is TRBJ2-1, the V gene TRBV6-1, with D possibly TRBD2 on 6 matching bases. Per germline, CDR1 MNHNS and CDR2 SASEGT. CDR3 length equals 15 residues. Between the trimmed V and J ends, which lost 6 bases and 0 bases, there was a span of 12 bases. The CDR3 nucleotides read TGTGCCAGCAGGACCGACGGGAGCTCCTACAATGAGCAGTTCTTC. Translated: CASRTDGSSYNEQFF.

This clonotype showed up many times. This rearrangement joins TRBV5-6 to TRBJ2-1; 11 positions match TRBD1. V dropped 3 bases and J dropped 7; count of bases not matched to a gene: 9. Germline CDR1 reads SGHDT; CDR2 reads YYEEEE. This CDR3 region has 16 residues. CDR3 nucleotide sequence: TGTGCCAGCAGCTCAGATCCCGGGACAGGGGGTAATGAGCAGTTCTTC. Translating gives CASSSDPGTGGNEQFF. The whole variable domain, filled in from reference TRBV5-6 and TRBJ2-1, reads DAGVTQSPTHLIKTRGQQVTLRCSPKSGHDTVSWYQQALGQGPQFIFQYYEEEERQRGNFPDRFSGHQFPNYSSELNVNALLLGDSALYLCASSSDPGTGGNEQFFGPGTRLTVL.

This clonotype was observed at least ten times. The CDR3 reads CASSYGRGANNEQFF. In DNA form, the CDR3 reads TGTGCCAGCAGTTACGGGAGGGGGGCCAACAATGAGCAGTTCTTC. The V call is TRBV6-5, the J call TRBJ2-1, with a weak D call TRBD2 (7 bases). Germline V gene lookup returns CDR1 MNHEY and CDR2 SVGAGI. V lost 2 bases to trimming and J lost 5 bases, with 13 bases between them. The CDR3 sequence is 15 residues long.

J is TRBJ2-7 and V is TRBV20-1, with TRBD1 identical over 12 bases. This CDR3 contains 15 residues. The ends lost 3 bases at V and 7 bases at J; junction bases unmatched: 10. Germline V lookup: CDR1 DFQATT, CDR2 SNEGSKA (reference sequence). The CDR3 reads CSASPGTGGTGEQYF. The DNA for the CDR3 is TGCAGTGCTAGCCCCGGGACAGGGGGCACCGGGGAGCAGTACTTC.

This chain connects TRBV28 to TRBJ1-2; 8 bases agree with TRBD1. The CDR3 contains 12 residues. Germline CDR1 is MDHEN and CDR2 is SYDVKM. V lost 3 bases and J lost 7; bases outside the gene matches: 1. CDR3: CASSFTGGGYTF. The CDR3 DNA sequence: TGTGCCAGCAGTTTTACAGGGGGTGGCTACACCTTC.

Many counts were recorded for this clonotype. The chain recombines TRBV7-9 with TRBJ1-4; D gene uncertain. The V end was cut by 5 bases, the J end by 4 bases, with 5 bases between. Looked up from germline, CDR1 is SEHNR and CDR2 is FQNEAQ (reference sequence). The CDR3 extends over 12 amino acids. The CDR3 spells CASSVGNEKLFF. DNA of the CDR3: TGTGCCAGCAGCGTCGGTAATGAAAAACTGTTTTTT.

This clonotype was counted ten times or more. The chain is built from TRBV20-1 and TRBJ2-5; D is ambiguous. The length of the CDR3 is 13 residues. Germline values: CDR1 DFQATT, CDR2 SNEGSKA (reference sequence). V was trimmed by 6 bases and J by 1 base, leaving 12 bases between them. The CDR3 sequence: CSAPRGSQETQYF. The CDR3 coding sequence is TGCAGTGCCCCCAGAGGTTCCCAAGAGACCCAGTACTTC.

This clonotype occurred many times. The rearrangement joins TRBV6-1 to TRBJ2-5; D assignment may be TRBD1 or TRBD2 (6 bases each). Germline V gives CDR1 MNHNS, CDR2 SASEGT. V was clipped by 8 bases and J by 5 bases, with 21 bases between them. The CDR3 sequence is 15 residues long. CDR3 in amino acids: CASRGGGGGSETQYF. The CDR3 region has the DNA TGTGCCAGCCGTGGGGGAGGAGGGGGATCGGAGACCCAGTACTTC.